This T cell receptor beta chain was sequenced during a study of shared clonotypes between healthy human individuals. As regards this clone: What it binds is not known.

Findings and limits, study-wide: In the sorted subsets, rarefaction showed sequencing was incomplete despite large depth. Deeper or shallower sequencing was expected to change how clonotypes are shared among donors. A generally larger estimated richness was seen in naive subsets than in memory subsets.

Negatively enriched CD4+ T cells were divided by CD45RA into naive and memory. Produced via immunoSEQ multiplex PCR; TCRdb's table is partial and in-frame only. This table has over a million clones, roughly 95% appearing once. The V and J ends lost 4 bases and 0 bases, in that order; junction bases with no gene match: 6. The CDR3 totals 16 residues. This sequence joins TRBV5-3 and TRBJ2-1; 8 bases agree with TRBD2. TRBV5-3 is an open reading frame, and its role is uncertain. The sequenced sample was naive CD4+ T cells sorted from blood. Subset described: CD45RA+ positively selected. The sequence was obtained from a man in his thirties or forties in good health. The CDR3 spells CARSSGRGSSYNEQFF. DNA for the CDR3: TGTGCCAGAAGCAGCGGGAGAGGGAGCTCCTACAATGAGCAGTTCTTC.